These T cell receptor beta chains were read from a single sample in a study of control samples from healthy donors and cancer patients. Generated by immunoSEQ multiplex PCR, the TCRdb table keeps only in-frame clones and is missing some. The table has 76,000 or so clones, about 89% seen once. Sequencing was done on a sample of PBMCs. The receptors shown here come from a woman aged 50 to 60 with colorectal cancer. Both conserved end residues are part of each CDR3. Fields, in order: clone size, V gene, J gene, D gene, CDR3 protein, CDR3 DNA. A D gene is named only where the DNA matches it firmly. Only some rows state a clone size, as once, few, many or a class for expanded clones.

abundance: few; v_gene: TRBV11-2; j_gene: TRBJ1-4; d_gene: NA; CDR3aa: CASSFDRRKNEKLFF; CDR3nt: TGTGCCAGCAGCTTCGATCGCCGGAAAAATGAAAAACTGTTTTTT
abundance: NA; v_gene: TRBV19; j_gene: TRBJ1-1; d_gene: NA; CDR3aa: CASSQRANTEAFF; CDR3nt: TGTGCCAGTAGTCAACGGGCAAACACTGAAGCTTTCTTT
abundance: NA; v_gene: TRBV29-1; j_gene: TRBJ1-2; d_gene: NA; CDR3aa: CSVSVGILGYTF; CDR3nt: TGCAGCGTTAGTGTAGGGATCCTTGGCTACACCTTC
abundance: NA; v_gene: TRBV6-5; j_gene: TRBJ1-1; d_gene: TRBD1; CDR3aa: CASRIQGADTEAFF; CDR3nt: TGTGCCAGCAGGATACAGGGGGCGGACACTGAAGCTTTCTTT
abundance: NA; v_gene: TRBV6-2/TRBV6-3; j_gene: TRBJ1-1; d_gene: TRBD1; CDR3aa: CASTPPSTGGTEAFF; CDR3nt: TGTGCCAGCACCCCCCCGTCGACAGGGGGGACTGAAGCTTTCTTT
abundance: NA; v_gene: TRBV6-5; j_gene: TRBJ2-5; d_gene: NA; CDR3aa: CASRRGPEETQYF; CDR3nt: TGTGCCAGCAGGCGAGGACCCGAAGAGACCCAGTACTTC
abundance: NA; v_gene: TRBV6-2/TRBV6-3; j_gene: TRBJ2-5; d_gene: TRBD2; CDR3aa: CASSPTSAQETQYF; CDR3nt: TGTGCCAGCAGCCCTACTAGCGCCCAAGAGACCCAGTACTTC
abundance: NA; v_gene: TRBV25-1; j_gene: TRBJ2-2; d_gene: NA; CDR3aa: CASSDSWDFLNTGELFF; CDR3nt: TGTGCCAGCAGTGACTCCTGGGACTTCCTGAACACCGGGGAGCTGTTTTTT
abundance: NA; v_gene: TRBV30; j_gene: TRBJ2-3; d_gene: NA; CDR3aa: CAWTRSTDTQYF; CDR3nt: TGTGCCTGGACTAGAAGCACAGATACGCAGTATTTT
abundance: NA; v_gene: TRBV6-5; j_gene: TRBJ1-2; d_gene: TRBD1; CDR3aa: CASRNNRGRYYGYTF; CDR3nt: TGTGCCAGCAGGAACAACAGGGGGAGATACTATGGCTACACCTTC
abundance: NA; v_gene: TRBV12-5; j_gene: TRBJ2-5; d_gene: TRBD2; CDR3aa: CASGTPPSSGGYSETQYF; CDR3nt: TGTGCTAGTGGTACCCCTCCGTCGAGCGGGGGTTATTCGGAGACCCAGTACTTC
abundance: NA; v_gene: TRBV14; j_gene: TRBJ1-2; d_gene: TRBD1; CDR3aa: CASSQVTGGSGYTF; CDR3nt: TGTGCCAGCAGCCAAGTGACAGGGGGCTCTGGCTACACCTTC
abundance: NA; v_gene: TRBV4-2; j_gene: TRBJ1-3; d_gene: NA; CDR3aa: CASSQERVSGNTIYF; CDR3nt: TGTGCCAGCAGCCAAGAACGTGTGTCTGGAAACACCATATATTTT
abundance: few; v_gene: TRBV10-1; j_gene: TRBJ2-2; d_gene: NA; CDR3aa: CASSESPQGGELFF; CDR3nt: TGCGCCAGCAGTGAATCTCCACAAGGCGGGGAGCTGTTTTTT
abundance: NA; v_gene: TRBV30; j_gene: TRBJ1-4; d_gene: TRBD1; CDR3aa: CASGQGYEKLFF; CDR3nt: TGTGCCTCGGGACAGGGCTATGAAAAACTGTTTTTT
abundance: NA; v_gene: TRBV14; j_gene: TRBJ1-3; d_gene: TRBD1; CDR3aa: CASSQMTGAVNTIYF; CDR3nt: TGTGCCAGCAGCCAGATGACAGGGGCTGTAAACACCATATATTTT
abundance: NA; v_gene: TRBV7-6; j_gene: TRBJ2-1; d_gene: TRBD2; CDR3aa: CASSLRPPSGGVSSYNEQFF; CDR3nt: TGTGCCAGCAGCTTACGCCCCCCCAGCGGGGGGGTGAGCTCCTACAATGAGCAGTTCTTC
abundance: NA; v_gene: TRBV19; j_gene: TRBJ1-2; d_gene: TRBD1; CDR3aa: CATSKIRRWPRDRGEYGYTF; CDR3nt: TGTGCCACCTCAAAAATCCGCCGCTGGCCCCGGGACAGGGGGGAGTATGGCTACACCTTC
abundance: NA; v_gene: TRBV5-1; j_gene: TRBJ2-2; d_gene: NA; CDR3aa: CASSLVRTANTGELFF; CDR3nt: TGCGCCAGCAGCTTGGTGCGGACAGCTAACACCGGGGAGCTGTTTTTT
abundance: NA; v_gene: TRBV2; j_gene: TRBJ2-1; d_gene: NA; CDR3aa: CASKLESYEQFF; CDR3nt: TGTGCCAGCAAGTTGGAGTCCTATGAGCAGTTCTTC
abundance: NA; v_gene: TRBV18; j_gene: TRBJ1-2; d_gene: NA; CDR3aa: CASSPPDLNYGYTF; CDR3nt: TGTGCCAGCTCACCACCGGACCTTAACTATGGCTACACCTTC
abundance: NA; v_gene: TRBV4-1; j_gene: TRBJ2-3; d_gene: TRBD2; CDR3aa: CASSQEARTSGGHTDTQYF; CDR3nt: TGCGCCAGCAGCCAAGAGGCAAGAACTAGCGGGGGACACACAGATACGCAGTATTTT
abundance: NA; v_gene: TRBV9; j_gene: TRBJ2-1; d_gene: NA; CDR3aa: CASSVVDGGEQFF; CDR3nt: TGTGCCAGCAGCGTAGTGGATGGCGGTGAGCAGTTCTTC
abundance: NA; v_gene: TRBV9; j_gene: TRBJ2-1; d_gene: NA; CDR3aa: CASTPSRSPHEQFF; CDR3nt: TGTGCCAGCACCCCGTCAAGGAGCCCCCATGAGCAGTTCTTC
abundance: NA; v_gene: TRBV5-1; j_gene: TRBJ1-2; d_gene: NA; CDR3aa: CASSVVGGEGYTF; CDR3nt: TGCGCCAGCAGCGTGGTCGGGGGGGAGGGCTACACCTTC
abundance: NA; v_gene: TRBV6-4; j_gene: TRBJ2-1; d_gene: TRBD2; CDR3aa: CASSDERGDYNEQFF; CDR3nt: TGTGCCAGCAGTGACGAGCGGGGGGACTACAATGAGCAGTTCTTC
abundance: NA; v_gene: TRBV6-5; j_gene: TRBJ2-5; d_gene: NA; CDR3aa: CASSYARSGTQYF; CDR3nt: TGTGCCAGCAGTTACGCTAGAAGTGGGACCCAGTACTTC
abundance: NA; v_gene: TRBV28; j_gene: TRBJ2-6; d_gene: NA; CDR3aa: CASSSVPPGANVLTF; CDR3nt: TGTGCCAGCAGTTCCGTCCCTCCTGGGGCCAACGTCCTGACTTTC
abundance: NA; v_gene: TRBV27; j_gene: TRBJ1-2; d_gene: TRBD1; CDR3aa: CASSRIGGDRDYGYTF; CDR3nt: TGTGCCAGCAGTCGAATCGGAGGGGACAGGGATTATGGCTACACCTTC
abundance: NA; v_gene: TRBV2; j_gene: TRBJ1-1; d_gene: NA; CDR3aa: CASTGMNTEAFF; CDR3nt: TGTGCCAGTACAGGGATGAACACTGAAGCTTTCTTT
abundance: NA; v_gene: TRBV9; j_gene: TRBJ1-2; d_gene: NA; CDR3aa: CASSSNYGYTF; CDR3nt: TGTGCCAGCAGTTCTAACTATGGCTACACCTTC
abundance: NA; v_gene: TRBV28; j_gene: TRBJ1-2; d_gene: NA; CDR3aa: CASSSSYYGYTF; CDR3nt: TGTGCCAGCAGTTCCTCCTACTATGGCTACACCTTC
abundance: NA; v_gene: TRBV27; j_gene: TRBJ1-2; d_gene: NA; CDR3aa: CASRPTGLANYGYTF; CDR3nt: TGTGCCAGCAGACCGACAGGCCTAGCTAACTATGGCTACACCTTC
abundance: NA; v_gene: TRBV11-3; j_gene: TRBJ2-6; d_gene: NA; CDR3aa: CASSSGIGANVLTF; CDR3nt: TGTGCCAGCAGCTCCGGGATCGGGGCCAACGTCCTGACTTTC
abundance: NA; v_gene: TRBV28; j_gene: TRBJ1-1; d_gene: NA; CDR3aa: CASSLTGLGLNTEAFF; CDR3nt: TGTGCCAGCAGCCTAACGGGGCTCGGGCTGAACACTGAAGCTTTCTTT
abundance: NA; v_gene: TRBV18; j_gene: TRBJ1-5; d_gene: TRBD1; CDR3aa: CASSLLDREGGQPQHF; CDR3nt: TGTGCCAGCTCACTACTGGACAGGGAGGGTGGTCAGCCCCAGCATTTT
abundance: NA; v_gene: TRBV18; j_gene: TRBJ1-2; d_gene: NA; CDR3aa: CASSPSQAPNYGYTF; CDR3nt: TGTGCCAGCTCACCTTCACAGGCCCCTAACTATGGCTACACCTTC
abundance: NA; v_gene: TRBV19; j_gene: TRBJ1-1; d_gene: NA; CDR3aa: CASSTVPGAEAFF; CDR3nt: TGTGCCAGTAGTACCGTGCCCGGGGCTGAAGCTTTCTTT
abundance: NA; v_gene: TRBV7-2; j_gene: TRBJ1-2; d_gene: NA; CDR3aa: CASTLGDRPNYGYTF; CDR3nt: TGTGCCAGCACCCTGGGGGACCGACCTAACTATGGCTACACCTTC
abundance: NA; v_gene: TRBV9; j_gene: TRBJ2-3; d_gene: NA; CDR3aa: CASSSAGGNTQYF; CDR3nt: TGTGCCAGCAGCTCAGCAGGGGGGAATACGCAGTATTTT
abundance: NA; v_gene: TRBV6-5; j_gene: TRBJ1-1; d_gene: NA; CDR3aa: CASSYGQGRTEAFF; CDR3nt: TGTGCCAGCAGTTACGGGCAGGGTCGCACTGAAGCTTTCTTT
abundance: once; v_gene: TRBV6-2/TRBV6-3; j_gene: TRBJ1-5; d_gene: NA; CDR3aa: CASSRRQGFWESQPQHF; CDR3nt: TGTGCCAGCAGCCGCCGGCAGGGGTTCTGGGAGAGCCAGCCCCAGCATTTT
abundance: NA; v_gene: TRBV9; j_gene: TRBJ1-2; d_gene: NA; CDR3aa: CASSVGDRLNYGYTF; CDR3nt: TGTGCCAGCAGCGTAGGTGACAGGCTTAACTATGGCTACACCTTC
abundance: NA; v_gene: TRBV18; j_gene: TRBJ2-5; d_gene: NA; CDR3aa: CASSRSSDQETQYF; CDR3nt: TGTGCCAGCTCACGCTCTAGCGACCAAGAGACCCAGTACTTC
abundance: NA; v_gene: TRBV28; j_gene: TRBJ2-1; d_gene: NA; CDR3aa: CASNPDQTNYNEQFF; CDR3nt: TGTGCCAGCAACCCGGACCAAACCAACTACAATGAGCAGTTCTTC
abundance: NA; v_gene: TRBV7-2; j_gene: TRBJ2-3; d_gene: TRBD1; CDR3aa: CASSLDRGSRDTQYF; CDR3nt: TGTGCCAGCAGCTTAGACAGGGGGTCCCGAGATACGCAGTATTTT
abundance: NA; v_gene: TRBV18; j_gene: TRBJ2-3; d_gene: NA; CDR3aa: CASSYQSDTQYF; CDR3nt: TGTGCCAGCTCGTATCAATCAGATACGCAGTATTTT
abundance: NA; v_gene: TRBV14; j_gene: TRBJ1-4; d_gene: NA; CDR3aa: CASSPVIWATNEKLFF; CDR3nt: TGTGCCAGCAGCCCCGTGATCTGGGCAACTAATGAAAAACTGTTTTTT
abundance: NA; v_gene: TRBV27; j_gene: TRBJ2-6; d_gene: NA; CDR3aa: CASSKLTGIPSGANVLTF; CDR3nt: TGTGCCAGCAGCAAACTCACAGGGATCCCCTCTGGGGCCAACGTCCTGACTTTC
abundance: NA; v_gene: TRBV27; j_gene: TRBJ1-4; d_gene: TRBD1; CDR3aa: CASSPLTGNGEKLFF; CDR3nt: TGTGCCAGCAGTCCCCTGACAGGGAATGGTGAAAAACTGTTTTTT
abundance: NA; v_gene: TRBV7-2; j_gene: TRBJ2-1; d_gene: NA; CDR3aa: CASSLRDWHNEQFF; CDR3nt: TGTGCCAGCAGCCTCCGGGACTGGCACAATGAGCAGTTCTTC
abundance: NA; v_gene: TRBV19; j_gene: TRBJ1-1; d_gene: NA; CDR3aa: CASSPRPNTEAFF; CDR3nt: TGTGCCAGTAGTCCCAGACCGAACACTGAAGCTTTCTTT
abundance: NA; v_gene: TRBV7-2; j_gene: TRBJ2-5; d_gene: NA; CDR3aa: CASSSTVLTSVQYF; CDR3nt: TGTGCCAGCAGCTCCACCGTACTCACCTCCGTCCAGTACTTC